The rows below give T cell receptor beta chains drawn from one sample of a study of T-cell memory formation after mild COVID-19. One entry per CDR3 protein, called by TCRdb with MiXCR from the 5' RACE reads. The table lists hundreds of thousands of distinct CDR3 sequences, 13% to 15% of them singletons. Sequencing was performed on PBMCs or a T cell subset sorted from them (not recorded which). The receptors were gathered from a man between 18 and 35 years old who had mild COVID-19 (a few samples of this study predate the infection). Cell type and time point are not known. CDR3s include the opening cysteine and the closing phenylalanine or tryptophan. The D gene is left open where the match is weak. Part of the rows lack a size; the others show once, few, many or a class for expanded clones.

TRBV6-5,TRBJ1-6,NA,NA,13,CASSYFGNSPLHF,TGTGCCAGCAGTTATTTTGGTAATTCACCCCTCCACTTT
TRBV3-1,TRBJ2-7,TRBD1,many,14,CASSYWTGSYEQYF,TGTGCCAGCAGCTACTGGACAGGATCCTACGAGCAGTACTTC
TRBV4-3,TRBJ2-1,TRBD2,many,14,CASSRRGNHNEQFF,TGCGCCAGCAGCCGGCGGGGGAACCACAATGAGCAGTTCTTC
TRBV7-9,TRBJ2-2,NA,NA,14,CASSLSGPPWELFF,TGTGCCAGCAGCCTCTCTGGGCCTCCCTGGGAGCTGTTTTTT
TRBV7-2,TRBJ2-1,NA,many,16,CASSLAGTDSYNEQFF,TGTGCCAGCAGCTTAGCGGGGACTGACTCGTACAATGAGCAGTTCTTC
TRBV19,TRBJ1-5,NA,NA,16,CASSSIEGQGPEPQHF,TGTGCCAGTAGTTCAATCGAGGGGCAGGGCCCGGAGCCCCAGCATTTT
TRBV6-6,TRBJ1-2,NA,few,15,CASSRTRGGNYGYTF,TGTGCCAGCAGCCGTACTAGGGGAGGGAACTATGGCTACACCTTC
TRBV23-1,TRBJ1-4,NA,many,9,CASSEKLFF,TGCGCCAGCAGTGAAAAACTGTTTTTT
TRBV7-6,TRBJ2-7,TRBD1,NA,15,CASSATGTGGHEQYF,TGTGCCAGCAGCGCAACCGGGACAGGGGGCCACGAGCAGTACTTC
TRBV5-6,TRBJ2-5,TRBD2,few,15,CASSWPRGGWETQYF,TGTGCCAGCAGCTGGCCCCGCGGGGGATGGGAGACCCAGTACTTC
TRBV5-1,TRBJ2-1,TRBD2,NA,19,CASSLVPSGGARSRNEQFF,TGCGCCAGCAGCTTGGTTCCTAGCGGGGGGGCAAGGAGTAGGAATGAGCAGTTCTTC
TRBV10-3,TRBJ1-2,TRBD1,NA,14,CAISESQGVGGYTF,TGTGCCATCAGTGAGTCTCAGGGGGTAGGCGGCTACACCTTC
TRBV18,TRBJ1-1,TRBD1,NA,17,CASSPRTGGTFSAEAFF,TGTGCCAGCTCACCTCGGACAGGGGGCACTTTTTCGGCTGAAGCTTTCTTT
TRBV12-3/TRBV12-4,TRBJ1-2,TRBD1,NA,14,CASTTTGGALGYTF,TGTGCCAGCACCACGACAGGGGGCGCATTGGGCTACACCTTC
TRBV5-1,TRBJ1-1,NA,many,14,CASSLDDWGTEAFF,TGCGCCAGCAGCTTGGACGATTGGGGCACTGAAGCTTTCTTT
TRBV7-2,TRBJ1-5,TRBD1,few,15,CASSLAGQGSEPQHF,TGTGCCAGCAGCTTAGCTGGACAGGGTAGCGAGCCCCAGCATTTT
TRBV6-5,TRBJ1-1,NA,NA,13,CASSYGFGTEAFF,TGTGCCAGCAGTTACGGATTCGGGACTGAAGCTTTCTTT
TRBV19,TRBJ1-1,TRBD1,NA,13,CASSTTGTGEAFF,TGTGCCAGTAGTACTACTGGGACAGGGGAAGCTTTCTTT
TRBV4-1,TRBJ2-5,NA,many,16,CASSQAGAGGGETQYF,TGCGCCAGCAGCCAAGCTGGAGCAGGGGGGGGGGAGACCCAGTACTTC
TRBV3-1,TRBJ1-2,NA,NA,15,CASSQDRAGHEGYTF,TGTGCCAGCAGCCAAGACAGGGCCGGGCACGAGGGCTACACCTTC
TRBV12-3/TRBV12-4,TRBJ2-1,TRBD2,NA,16,CASSSLTSGGADEQFF,TGTGCCAGCAGTTCCCTGACTAGCGGGGGGGCCGATGAGCAGTTCTTC
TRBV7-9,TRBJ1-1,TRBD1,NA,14,CASTPGGSNTEAFF,TGTGCCAGCACCCCAGGGGGATCGAACACTGAAGCTTTCTTT
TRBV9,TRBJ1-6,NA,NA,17,CASSTQGGAYYNSPLHF,TGTGCCAGCAGCACCCAAGGAGGGGCCTATTATAATTCACCCCTCCACTTT
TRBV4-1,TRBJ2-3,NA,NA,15,CASSQDLLGTGTQYF,TGCGCCAGCAGCCAAGATCTGTTGGGAACAGGGACGCAGTATTTT
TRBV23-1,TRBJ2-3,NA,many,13,CASSQPVEDTQYF,TGCGCCAGCAGTCAACCGGTGGAAGATACGCAGTATTTT
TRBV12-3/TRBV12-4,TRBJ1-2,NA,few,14,CASSTTGSPYGYTF,TGTGCCAGCAGTACGACAGGCTCCCCATATGGCTACACCTTC
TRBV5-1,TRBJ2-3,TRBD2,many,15,CASSLGLAAWDTQYF,TGCGCCAGCAGCTTGGGACTAGCGGCTTGGGATACGCAGTATTTT
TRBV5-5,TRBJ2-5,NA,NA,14,CASSLVDTQETQYF,TGTGCCAGCAGCTTGGTTGACACACAAGAGACCCAGTACTTC
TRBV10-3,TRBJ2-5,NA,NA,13,CAISSRDKETQYF,TGTGCCATCAGTTCCCGGGATAAAGAGACCCAGTACTTC
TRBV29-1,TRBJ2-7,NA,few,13,CSVEKGLSAEQYF,TGCAGCGTGGAAAAGGGGCTCTCGGCGGAGCAGTACTTC
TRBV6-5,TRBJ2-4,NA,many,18,CASSSDVIRDTAKNIQYF,TGTGCCAGCAGTTCCGACGTCATCCGGGACACTGCCAAAAACATTCAGTACTTC
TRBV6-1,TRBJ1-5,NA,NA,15,CASSGSSYSNQPQHF,TGTGCCAGCAGTGGTTCCAGTTATAGCAATCAGCCCCAGCATTTT
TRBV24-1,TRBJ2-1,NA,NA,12,CATSERDNEQFF,TGTGCCACCAGTGAAAGAGACAATGAGCAGTTCTTC
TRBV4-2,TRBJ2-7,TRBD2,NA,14,CASSQAGTIREQYF,TGTGCCAGCAGCCAAGCCGGGACTATTCGCGAGCAGTACTTC
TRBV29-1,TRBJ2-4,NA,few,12,CSVVGAVDIQYF,TGCAGCGTTGTTGGGGCGGTTGACATTCAGTACTTC
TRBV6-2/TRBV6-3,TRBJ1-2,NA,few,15,CASSHSRGTVYGYTF,TGTGCCAGCAGTCACTCGCGAGGGACTGTCTATGGCTACACCTTC
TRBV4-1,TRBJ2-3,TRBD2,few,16,CASSQNSGGRGDTQYF,TGCGCCAGCAGCCAAAACTCGGGGGGGCGAGGAGATACGCAGTATTTT
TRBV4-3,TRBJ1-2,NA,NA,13,CASSSVGGYGYTF,TGCGCCAGCAGCTCCGTCGGGGGCTATGGCTACACCTTC
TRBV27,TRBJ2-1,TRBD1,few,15,CASSFQRDSYNEQFF,TGTGCCAGCAGTTTTCAACGGGACAGCTACAATGAGCAGTTCTTC
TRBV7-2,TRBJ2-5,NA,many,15,CASSTSGTSGGTQYF,TGTGCCAGCAGCACCTCCGGGACATCTGGGGGGACCCAGTACTTC
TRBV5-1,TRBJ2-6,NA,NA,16,CASSLQGLSGANVLTF,TGCGCCAGCAGCTTACAGGGCCTCTCTGGGGCCAACGTCCTGACTTTC
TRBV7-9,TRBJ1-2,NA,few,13,CASSFIRDNGYTF,TGTGCCAGCAGCTTTATCCGGGACAACGGCTACACCTTC
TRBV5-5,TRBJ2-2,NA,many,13,CASSLGANGELFF,TGTGCCAGCAGCTTGGGGGCCAACGGGGAGCTGTTTTTT
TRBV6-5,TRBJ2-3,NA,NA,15,CASSLQLGSTDTQYF,TGTGCCAGCAGCCTCCAACTCGGAAGCACAGATACGCAGTATTTT
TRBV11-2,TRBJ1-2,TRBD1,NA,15,CASSSGTGIRNGYTF,TGTGCCAGCAGCTCGGGGACAGGGATCCGCAATGGCTACACCTTC
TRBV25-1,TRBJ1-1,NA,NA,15,CASRPRQLMNTEAFF,TGTGCCAGCCGACCCCGACAGCTTATGAACACTGAAGCTTTCTTT
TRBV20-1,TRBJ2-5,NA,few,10,CSAGRETQYF,TGCAGTGCTGGAAGAGAGACCCAGTACTTC